A single sample gave rise to the 10 T cell receptor beta chains below, sequenced in a study of blood T cell repertoires in COVID-19. Some clones are missing from TCRdb's copy, which holds only in-frame ones; the method was immunoSEQ multiplex PCR. The sample contains some 260,000 clones, under 90% of which appear only once. Sequenced sample: peripheral blood. The source of these receptors is a woman aged 18 to 35 with acute or convalescent COVID-19.

V is TRBV28 and J is TRBJ2-7, with 14 bases aligning to TRBD2. The length of the CDR3 is 15 residues. Germline assignment: CDR1 MDHEN and CDR2 SYDVKM. Trimming removed 4 bases from V and 7 bases from J; junction bases left unmatched: 6. CDR3 amino acids: CASSSTGLAGDEQYF. The DNA of the CDR3 is TGTGCCAGCAGTTCAACGGGACTAGCGGGAGATGAGCAGTACTTC.

The rearrangement joins TRBV5-1 to TRBJ2-1, with a tentative D call TRBD2 (7 bases). Trimming shortened V by 6 bases and J by 9 bases, and 16 bases separated the two germline ends. CDR1 is SGHRS and CDR2 is YFSETQ in the germline V gene. This CDR3 region has 13 residues. The CDR3 sequence: CASMGGAGAEQFF. DNA for the CDR3: TGCGCCAGCATGGGGGGGGCGGGAGCTGAGCAGTTCTTC.

This chain uses TRBV9 with TRBJ2-1; the match to TRBD2 covers 9 bases. This CDR3 is 15 amino acids long. CDR1 is SGDLS and CDR2 is YYNGEE in the germline V gene. The V segment lost 0 bases and the J segment 7 bases; nucleotides outside the gene matches: 5. For the CDR3, the DNA is TGTGCCAGCAGCGTAGACGCGGGAGGGGGTAATGAGCAGTTCTTC. Translating gives CASSVDAGGGNEQFF.

In nucleotides, the CDR3 is TGCGCCAGCAGCTTGGAGGCAGGGGCATTCGAGCAGTACTTC. This sequence encodes CASSLEAGAFEQYF. V usage is TRBV5-1 and J usage is TRBJ2-7, with D possibly matching TRBD1 (6 bases). V shed 0 bases and J shed 6 bases, with 13 bases lying between them. The germline gives CDR1 SGHRS, CDR2 YFSETQ. The length of the CDR3 is 14 residues.

The rearrangement joins TRBV27 to TRBJ1-1; no reliable D call. This CDR3 region has 13 residues. CDR1 and CDR2 (germline): MNHEY, SMNVEV (reference sequence). Deletions cut 3 bases from V and 1 base from J, with 6 bases between. The CDR3 spells CASSFPGNTEAFF. The CDR3 nucleotides are TGTGCCAGCAGTTTCCCAGGGAACACTGAAGCTTTCTTT.

CDR3 coding DNA: TGTGCCAGCAGCGTAGAAGGGGGTGAAGAGACCCAGTACTTC. Translated, it gives CASSVEGGEETQYF. This chain uses TRBV9 with TRBJ2-5; TRBD1 is a possible D gene (6 bases). Trimming stripped 0 bases from V and 3 bases from J, with 9 bases between. The germline CDR1 and CDR2 sequences are SGDLS and YYNGEE. The CDR3 is 14 amino acids.

The gene calls are TRBV6-6 and TRBJ1-6; TRBD1 matches at 7 bases. J gave up 8 bases and V 2 bases, and 6 bases lay outside the gene matches. This CDR3 spans 15 amino acids. The germline CDR1 and CDR2 sequences are MNHNY and SVGAGI (reference sequence). Here the CDR3 reads CASSYVSGQDSPLHF. CDR3 nucleotides: TGTGCCAGCAGTTACGTGTCAGGACAGGATTCACCCCTCCACTTT.

This clone was picked up one time. The chain couples TRBV28 to TRBJ1-1; D possibly corresponds to TRBD1 (6 bases). V was pared by 2 bases and J by 3 bases, with 16 bases between. From germline, CDR1 is MDHEN and CDR2 SYDVKM. The CDR3 has 16 residues. The CDR3 protein is CASSLQRLGGDTEAFF. The CDR3 DNA is TGTGCCAGCAGTTTACAAAGACTAGGGGGGGACACTGAAGCTTTCTTT. The full variable domain, with the rest looked up from reference TRBV28 and TRBJ1-1, is DVKVTQSSRYLVKRTGEKVFLECVQDMDHENMFWYRQDPGLGLRLIYFSYDVKMKEKGDIPEGYSVSREKKERFSLILESASTNQTSMYLCASSLQRLGGDTEAFFGQGTRLTVV.

V usage is TRBV14 and J usage is TRBJ1-2; 8 positions agree with TRBD1. V dropped 0 bases and J dropped 4; count of bases not matched to a gene: 13. The length of the CDR3 is 18 residues. CDR1 SGHDN and CDR2 FVKESK come from the germline V gene. CDR3 sequence reads: CASSQEWSRGPIGYGYTF. Written as DNA, the CDR3 is TGTGCCAGCAGCCAAGAGTGGAGCAGGGGGCCTATTGGCTATGGCTACACCTTC. Based on the CDR3 plus reference TRBV14 and TRBJ1-2, the full variable domain is EAGVTQFPSHSVIEKGQTVTLRCDPISGHDNLYWYRRVMGKEIKFLLHFVKESKQDESGMPNNRFLAERTGGTYSTLKVQPAELEDSGVYFCASSQEWSRGPIGYGYTFGSGTRLTVV.

This CDR3 reads CSASKGGRKAGYTF. The CDR3, as DNA: TGCAGTGCTAGTAAGGGGGGGCGAAAGGCTGGCTACACCTTC. The chain uses TRBV20-1 and TRBJ1-2, with a weak D call TRBD1 (6 bases). The CDR3 has 14 residues. The germline V gene has CDR1 DFQATT and CDR2 SNEGSKA (reference sequence). Deletions cut 3 bases from V and 7 bases from J, with 18 bases between.